The sequence of this T cell receptor beta chain was determined in a study of blood T cells in healthy people across ages. The sample holds a few counts of this clonotype. The trim removed 7 bases at V and 1 base at J, leaving 8 bases unmatched. The germline CDR1 and CDR2 sequences are SQVTM and ANQGSEA. The CDR3 spans 15 residues. The second PCR ran about 6 to 12 cycles with a sample-barcoded 5' primer and J-beta primers. A single record per CDR3 protein comes from TCRdb applying MiXCR to the 5' RACE reads. Here the sample spans roughly 800,000 distinct CDR3 sequences, 55% to 75% being singletons. This sequence was found in a young man in good health. The sample was blood. J is TRBJ1-5 and V is TRBV29-1, with 9 bases lining up with TRBD1. The CDR3 DNA reads as TGCAGCGCCTTGACAGGGGGACAAAGCAATCAGCCCCAGCATTTT. Translation: CSALTGGQSNQPQHF.